The sample holds a few counts of the clone carrying this TCR beta chain. Template-switching 5'RACE yielded the TCR cDNA; a universal primer site and UMIs were added in the process. Each CDR3 protein gets one entry after TCRdb re-called the 5' RACE reads with MiXCR. Seen here are 150,000 to 200,000 distinct CDR3 sequences, approximately 10% observed once, and the top ten hold just over 35%. This sample is drawn from a study of T cells after yellow fever vaccination. The CDR3 totals 14 residues. Germline CDR1 and CDR2: DFQATT and SNEGSKA (reference sequence). Trimming pared 3 bases from V and 0 bases from J, leaving 8 bases between.

The chain combines TRBV20-1 with TRBJ2-2; D remains unclear. This specimen was CD8+ T cells sorted from PBMCs, taken 15 days after the yellow fever booster vaccination. The receptor's source is a man in his late teens or twenties who received the YFV17D yellow fever vaccine. The DNA of the CDR3 is TGCAGTGCTAGTGACACTTCGAACACCGGGGAGCTGTTTTTT. Translating gives CSASDTSNTGELFF.